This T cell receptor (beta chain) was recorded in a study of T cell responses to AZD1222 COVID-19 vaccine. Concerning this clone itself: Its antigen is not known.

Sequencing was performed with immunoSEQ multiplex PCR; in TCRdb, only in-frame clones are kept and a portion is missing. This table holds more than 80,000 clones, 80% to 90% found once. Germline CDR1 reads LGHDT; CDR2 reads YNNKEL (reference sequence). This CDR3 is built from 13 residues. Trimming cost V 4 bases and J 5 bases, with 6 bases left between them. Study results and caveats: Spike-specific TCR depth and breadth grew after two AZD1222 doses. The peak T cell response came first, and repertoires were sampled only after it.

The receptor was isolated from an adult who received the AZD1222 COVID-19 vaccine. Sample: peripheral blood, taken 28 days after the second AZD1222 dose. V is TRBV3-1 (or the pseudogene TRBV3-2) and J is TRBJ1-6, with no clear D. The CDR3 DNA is TGTGCCAGCAGCCGGAACGATAATTCACCCCTCCACTTT. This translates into CASSRNDNSPLHF.